This T cell receptor (beta chain) emerged from a study of T cells in localized non-small cell lung cancer. Study-wide findings and caveats: Adjacent lung was found to contain a median about 60 of the top 100 tumor clones. Longer overall survival was associated with a higher density of T cells in the blood. Clonality of T cells reached its maximum in uninvolved adjacent lung, surpassing tumor. Because sequencing included only one region (of the tumor), heterogeneity remains possible.

As for this clone: Its specificity is unknown.

Sequencing was performed with immunoSEQ multiplex PCR; in TCRdb, only in-frame clones are kept and a portion is missing. Of about 9,200 clones listed, around 92% are singletons. Trimming removed 8 bases from V and 3 bases from J, with 11 bases in between. The CDR3 runs to 12 residues. Germline V gene sequence: CDR1 MDHEN, CDR2 SYDVKM. The specimen was peripheral blood, collected before any cancer treatment. V and J are TRBV28 and TRBJ2-7; a possible D gene is TRBD1 (5 bases). This TCR came from a female donor older than 55 with stage II squamous cell lung carcinoma. Written as DNA, the CDR3 is TGTGCCAGCGCCGACAGTAACTACGAGCAGTACGTC. Amino acids: CASADSNYEQYV.